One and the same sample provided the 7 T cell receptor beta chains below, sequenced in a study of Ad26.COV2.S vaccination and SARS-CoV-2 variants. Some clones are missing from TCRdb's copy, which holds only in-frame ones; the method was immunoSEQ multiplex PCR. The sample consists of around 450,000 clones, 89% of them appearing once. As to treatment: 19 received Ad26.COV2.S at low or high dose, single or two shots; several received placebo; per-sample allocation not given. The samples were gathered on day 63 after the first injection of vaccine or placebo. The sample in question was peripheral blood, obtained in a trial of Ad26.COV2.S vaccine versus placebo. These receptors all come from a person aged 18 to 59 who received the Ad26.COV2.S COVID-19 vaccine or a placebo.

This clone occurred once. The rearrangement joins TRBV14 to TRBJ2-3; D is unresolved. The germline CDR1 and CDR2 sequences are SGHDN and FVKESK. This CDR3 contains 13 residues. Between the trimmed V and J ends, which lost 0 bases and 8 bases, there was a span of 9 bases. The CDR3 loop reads CASSQDWRGTQYF. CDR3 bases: TGTGCCAGCAGCCAAGACTGGCGAGGTACGCAGTATTTT.

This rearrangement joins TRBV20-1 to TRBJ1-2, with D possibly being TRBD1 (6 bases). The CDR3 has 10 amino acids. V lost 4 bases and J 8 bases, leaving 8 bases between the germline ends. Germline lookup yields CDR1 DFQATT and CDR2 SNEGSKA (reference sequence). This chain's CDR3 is CSATGVGYTF. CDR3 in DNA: TGCAGTGCTACAGGGGTCGGCTACACCTTC.

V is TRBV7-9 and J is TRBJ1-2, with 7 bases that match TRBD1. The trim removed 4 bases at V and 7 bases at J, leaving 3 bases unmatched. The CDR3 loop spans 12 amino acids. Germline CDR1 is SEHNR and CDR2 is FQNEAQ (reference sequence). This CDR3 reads CASSWTGAGYTF. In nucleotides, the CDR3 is TGTGCCAGCAGCTGGACAGGAGCTGGCTACACCTTC.

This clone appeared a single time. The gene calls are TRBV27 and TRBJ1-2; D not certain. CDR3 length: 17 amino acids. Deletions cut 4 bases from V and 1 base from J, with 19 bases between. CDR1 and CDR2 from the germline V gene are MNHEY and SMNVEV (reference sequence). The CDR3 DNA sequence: TGTGCCAGCAGTTCGCGTATCCTCCATGGGATTAACTATGGCTACACCTTC. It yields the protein CASSSRILHGINYGYTF.

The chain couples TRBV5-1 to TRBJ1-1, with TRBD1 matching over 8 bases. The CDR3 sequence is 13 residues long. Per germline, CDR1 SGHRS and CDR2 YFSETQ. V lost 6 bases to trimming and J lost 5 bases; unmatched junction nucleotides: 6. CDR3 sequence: CASINDRGTEAFF. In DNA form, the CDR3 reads TGCGCCAGCATCAACGACAGGGGAACTGAAGCTTTCTTT.

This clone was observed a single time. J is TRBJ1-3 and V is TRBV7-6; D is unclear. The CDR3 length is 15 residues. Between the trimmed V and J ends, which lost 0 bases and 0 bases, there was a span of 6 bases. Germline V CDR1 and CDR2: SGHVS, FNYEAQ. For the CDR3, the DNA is TGTGCCAGCAGCTTAGCGACGGACTCTGGAAACACCATATATTTT. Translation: CASSLATDSGNTIYF.

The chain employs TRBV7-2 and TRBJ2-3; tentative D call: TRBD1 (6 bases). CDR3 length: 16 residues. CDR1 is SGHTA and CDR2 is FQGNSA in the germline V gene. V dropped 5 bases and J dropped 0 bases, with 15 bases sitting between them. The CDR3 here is CASSLGTRPSTDTQYF. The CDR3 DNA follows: TGTGCCAGCAGCCTAGGGACAAGACCTAGCACAGATACGCAGTATTTT. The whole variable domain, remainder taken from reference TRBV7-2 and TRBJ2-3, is GAGVSQSPSNKVTEKGKDVELRCDPISGHTALYWYRQSLGQGLEFLIYFQGNSAPDKSGLPSDRFSAERTGGSVSTLTIQRTQQEDSAVYLCASSLGTRPSTDTQYFGPGTRLTVL.